Listed below are T cell receptor beta chains from one sample, sequenced in a study of cytomegalovirus exposure and HLA in healthy donors. Only in-frame clones appear in the TCRdb table, and some are missing; sequencing was by immunoSEQ multiplex PCR. The profile shows fewer than 110,000 clones, roughly 72% of them singletons. Sequenced: PBMCs. The source of these receptors is a man under 40 in good health and CMV-seronegative. Both conserved end residues are part of each CDR3. Fields, in order: V gene, clone size, J gene, D gene, CDR3 DNA, CDR3 protein. D genes are given only for firm matches. Not all rows give a size; the values are once, few, many and, for expanded clones, a class.

v_call: TRBV28
clone_size: NA
j_call: TRBJ1-1
d_call: NA
cdr3_nt: TGTGCCAGCAGTTTTGAGGCTCACAACACTGAAGCTTTCTTT
cdr3_aa: CASSFEAHNTEAFF

v_call: TRBV5-1
clone_size: NA
j_call: TRBJ2-7
d_call: NA
cdr3_nt: TGCGCCAGCAGCTTGGGAAGGGGCTCATACGAGCAGTACTTC
cdr3_aa: CASSLGRGSYEQYF

v_call: TRBV29-1
clone_size: NA
j_call: TRBJ2-1
d_call: NA
cdr3_nt: TGCAGCGTTGAACTACGGGACAATGAGCAGTTCTTC
cdr3_aa: CSVELRDNEQFF

v_call: TRBV23-1
clone_size: NA
j_call: TRBJ1-5
d_call: TRBD1
cdr3_nt: TGCGCCAGCAGTCAACACCCGCAGGGGGCATTTCAGCCCCAGCATTTT
cdr3_aa: CASSQHPQGAFQPQHF

v_call: TRBV4-1
clone_size: NA
j_call: TRBJ1-4
d_call: NA
cdr3_nt: TGCGCCAGCAGCCAAGTAGCTAATGAAAAACTGTTTTTT
cdr3_aa: CASSQVANEKLFF

v_call: TRBV5-6
clone_size: few
j_call: TRBJ2-3
d_call: TRBD2
cdr3_nt: TGTGCCAGCAGCTTGGATCGCGGGGGGGCGAATACGCAGTATTTT
cdr3_aa: CASSLDRGGANTQYF

v_call: TRBV30
clone_size: NA
j_call: TRBJ2-5
d_call: TRBD1
cdr3_nt: TGTGCCTGGAGTCCCCTCGGGACAGGGGAAAGGGGAAGGGAGACCCAGTACTTC
cdr3_aa: CAWSPLGTGERGRETQYF

v_call: TRBV19
clone_size: NA
j_call: TRBJ1-1
d_call: NA
cdr3_nt: TGTGCCAGTACCGCAGGAAGGGCTTTCTTT
cdr3_aa: CASTAGRAFF

v_call: TRBV19
clone_size: NA
j_call: TRBJ1-6
d_call: TRBD1
cdr3_nt: TGTGCCAGTAGTTCTACGGGACAGGGGTCGCGGGACTATAATTCACCCCTCCACTTT
cdr3_aa: CASSSTGQGSRDYNSPLHF

v_call: TRBV27
clone_size: NA
j_call: TRBJ1-1
d_call: TRBD1
cdr3_nt: TGTGCCAGCAGTGGGACAGGGAGGAACACTGAAGCTTTCTTT
cdr3_aa: CASSGTGRNTEAFF

v_call: TRBV7-3
clone_size: NA
j_call: TRBJ1-1
d_call: NA
cdr3_nt: TGTGCCAGCAGCCCCGGGAGGAACACTGAAGCTTTCTTT
cdr3_aa: CASSPGRNTEAFF

v_call: TRBV30
clone_size: NA
j_call: TRBJ2-1
d_call: NA
cdr3_nt: TGTGCCTGGGGGGCCCTGCTAGGCAGAGGCCATGAGCAGTTCTTC
cdr3_aa: CAWGALLGRGHEQFF

v_call: TRBV5-1
clone_size: NA
j_call: TRBJ2-2
d_call: TRBD2
cdr3_nt: TGCGCCAGCAGCGGACTAGCGGGGGGACTAAGTGGCGGGGAGCTGTTTTTT
cdr3_aa: CASSGLAGGLSGGELFF

v_call: TRBV6-1
clone_size: NA
j_call: TRBJ1-5
d_call: NA
cdr3_nt: TGTGCCAGCAGCAGGGATTATAGCAATCAGCCCCAGCATTTT
cdr3_aa: CASSRDYSNQPQHF

v_call: TRBV5-1
clone_size: NA
j_call: TRBJ2-7
d_call: NA
cdr3_nt: TGCGCCAGCAGCTTACCACAGGGAACCAACGAGCAGTACTTC
cdr3_aa: CASSLPQGTNEQYF

v_call: TRBV4-1
clone_size: few
j_call: TRBJ2-1
d_call: TRBD2
cdr3_nt: TGCGCCAGCAGCTCACGGGGGGTCGGGAGCTGGCGGTTCTTC
cdr3_aa: CASSSRGVGSWRFF

v_call: TRBV19
clone_size: NA
j_call: TRBJ2-3
d_call: TRBD2
cdr3_nt: TGTGCCAGTACCAGACTAGCGGGGGAGTCCACAGATACGCAGTATTTT
cdr3_aa: CASTRLAGESTDTQYF

v_call: TRBV11-2
clone_size: once
j_call: TRBJ2-1
d_call: TRBD1
cdr3_nt: TGTGCCAGCAGCTCGGACAGGGGATCTCACAATGAGCAGTTCTTC
cdr3_aa: CASSSDRGSHNEQFF

v_call: TRBV11-2
clone_size: NA
j_call: TRBJ1-1
d_call: TRBD1
cdr3_nt: TGTGCCAGCAGCGCCGGACAGGCGAACACTGAAGCTTTCTTT
cdr3_aa: CASSAGQANTEAFF

v_call: TRBV27
clone_size: NA
j_call: TRBJ1-1
d_call: NA
cdr3_nt: TGTGCCAGCAGTCCCTCCGCGGGGGAGGCGCCGAACACTGAAGCTTTCTTT
cdr3_aa: CASSPSAGEAPNTEAFF

v_call: TRBV10-2
clone_size: NA
j_call: TRBJ2-7
d_call: TRBD2
cdr3_nt: TGCGCCAGCAAGACTAGCGGGAGCTACGAGCAGTACTTC
cdr3_aa: CASKTSGSYEQYF

v_call: TRBV9
clone_size: few
j_call: TRBJ2-7
d_call: NA
cdr3_nt: TGTGCCAGCAGCAGGACAGATGCCTACGAGCAGTACTTC
cdr3_aa: CASSRTDAYEQYF

v_call: TRBV18
clone_size: NA
j_call: TRBJ2-5
d_call: TRBD2
cdr3_nt: TGTGCCAGCTCGCGTAGCGGGACCCAAGAGACCCAGTACTTC
cdr3_aa: CASSRSGTQETQYF

v_call: TRBV30
clone_size: once
j_call: TRBJ2-3
d_call: TRBD2
cdr3_nt: TGTGCCTGGAGTGTACGTAGCGGGGGGGCAGATACACAGTATTTT
cdr3_aa: CAWSVRSGGADTQYF

v_call: TRBV4-1
clone_size: NA
j_call: TRBJ2-5
d_call: TRBD1
cdr3_nt: TGCGCCAGCAGCCATCGCTACAGGGGGCCTGAAGAGACCCAGTACTTC
cdr3_aa: CASSHRYRGPEETQYF

v_call: TRBV4-1
clone_size: NA
j_call: TRBJ2-7
d_call: TRBD2
cdr3_nt: TGCGCCAGCAGCCAGGGACTAGACTACGAGCAGTACTTC
cdr3_aa: CASSQGLDYEQYF

v_call: TRBV4-1
clone_size: NA
j_call: TRBJ2-3
d_call: TRBD2
cdr3_nt: TGCGCCAGCAGCCAGGGACTAGCGGGGAGTTTCAACCTAGATACGCAGTATTTT
cdr3_aa: CASSQGLAGSFNLDTQYF

v_call: TRBV2
clone_size: NA
j_call: TRBJ2-1
d_call: TRBD2
cdr3_nt: TGTGCCAGCAAGGGTGGCGGGGGGCCCTTGAATGAGCAGTTCTTC
cdr3_aa: CASKGGGGPLNEQFF

v_call: TRBV5-1
clone_size: NA
j_call: TRBJ2-2
d_call: TRBD2
cdr3_nt: TGCGCCAGCAGCTCCGCCGGGACTAGCCACACCGGGGAGCTGTTTTTT
cdr3_aa: CASSSAGTSHTGELFF

v_call: TRBV7-9
clone_size: NA
j_call: TRBJ2-2
d_call: NA
cdr3_nt: TGTGCCAGCAGCTCGACAGGTTACACCGGGGAGCTGTTTTTT
cdr3_aa: CASSSTGYTGELFF

v_call: TRBV6-1
clone_size: NA
j_call: TRBJ1-1
d_call: NA
cdr3_nt: TGTGCCAGCAGTGAACCAAGGGGCATCACTGAAGCTTTCTTT
cdr3_aa: CASSEPRGITEAFF

v_call: TRBV18
clone_size: few
j_call: TRBJ2-7
d_call: TRBD1
cdr3_nt: TGTGCCAGCTCACCCAGGACAGGGGACTCCTACGAGCAGTACTTC
cdr3_aa: CASSPRTGDSYEQYF

v_call: TRBV7-8
clone_size: NA
j_call: TRBJ1-1
d_call: NA
cdr3_nt: TGTGCCAGCAGCTTATATCCGGGGATGAACACTGAAGCTTTCTTT
cdr3_aa: CASSLYPGMNTEAFF

v_call: TRBV11-3
clone_size: NA
j_call: TRBJ1-1
d_call: NA
cdr3_nt: TGTGCCAGCAGCTTAGACAAGGGGCCTCCAGCGAACACTGAAGCTTTCTTT
cdr3_aa: CASSLDKGPPANTEAFF

v_call: TRBV7-9
clone_size: NA
j_call: TRBJ2-1
d_call: NA
cdr3_nt: TGTGCCAGCAGCTTAACAGCAACCTCCTACAATGAGCAGTTCTTC
cdr3_aa: CASSLTATSYNEQFF

v_call: TRBV7-9
clone_size: NA
j_call: TRBJ2-1
d_call: NA
cdr3_nt: TGTGCCAGCAGCTTAGGGGGGGAGTACAATGAGCAGTTCTTC
cdr3_aa: CASSLGGEYNEQFF

v_call: TRBV10-1
clone_size: NA
j_call: TRBJ1-5
d_call: NA
cdr3_nt: TGCGCCAGCAGTGAGAATCCGGGGTCGCCCCAGCATTTT
cdr3_aa: CASSENPGSPQHF

v_call: TRBV7-9
clone_size: few
j_call: TRBJ2-7
d_call: TRBD1
cdr3_nt: TGTGCCAGCAGCCGGACTGGACAGGGCGACGAGCAGTACTTC
cdr3_aa: CASSRTGQGDEQYF

v_call: TRBV9
clone_size: NA
j_call: TRBJ2-1
d_call: TRBD2
cdr3_nt: TGTGCCAGCAGCGGGACTAGCGGGGGGGCCGTAGGGCAGTTCTTC
cdr3_aa: CASSGTSGGAVGQFF

v_call: TRBV13
clone_size: NA
j_call: TRBJ2-6
d_call: TRBD1
cdr3_nt: TGTGCCAGCAGCTTAGGGCTCTCCTTACAGGGGTTTTCGAGCTCTGGGGCCAACGTCCTGACTTTC
cdr3_aa: CASSLGLSLQGFSSSGANVLTF

v_call: TRBV5-4
clone_size: once
j_call: TRBJ2-1
d_call: TRBD2
cdr3_nt: TGTGCCAGCAGCGCTAGCGGGAGTTTTGTAGATGAGCAGTTCTTC
cdr3_aa: CASSASGSFVDEQFF

v_call: TRBV9
clone_size: NA
j_call: TRBJ2-7
d_call: TRBD2
cdr3_nt: TGTGCCAGCAGCCCAAAACCTAGCGGGGGGCGGTACGAGCAGTACTTC
cdr3_aa: CASSPKPSGGRYEQYF

v_call: TRBV5-4
clone_size: NA
j_call: TRBJ2-7
d_call: NA
cdr3_nt: TGTGCCAGCAGCATGGATAGGGGCTACGAGCAGTACTTC
cdr3_aa: CASSMDRGYEQYF

v_call: TRBV28
clone_size: NA
j_call: TRBJ2-7
d_call: TRBD2
cdr3_nt: TGTGCCAGCAGTTCCCCCAGACTAGCGGAAAGCTCCTACGAGCAGTACTTC
cdr3_aa: CASSSPRLAESSYEQYF

v_call: TRBV10-3
clone_size: NA
j_call: TRBJ2-7
d_call: TRBD2
cdr3_nt: TGTGCCATCAGTGATCGAGCGGGAGGAGACGAGCAGTACTTC
cdr3_aa: CAISDRAGGDEQYF

v_call: TRBV6-1
clone_size: NA
j_call: TRBJ2-3
d_call: NA
cdr3_nt: TGTGCCAGCAGTGAAGGGGGACACCCCGGGGATACGCAGTATTTT
cdr3_aa: CASSEGGHPGDTQYF

v_call: TRBV7-9
clone_size: few
j_call: TRBJ1-1
d_call: NA
cdr3_nt: TGTGCCAGCAGCCCACTGGGGGGTCACACTGAAGCTTTCTTT
cdr3_aa: CASSPLGGHTEAFF

v_call: TRBV28
clone_size: NA
j_call: TRBJ1-4
d_call: NA
cdr3_nt: TGTGCCAGCAGTTTAGCGGTTGGTCGTAATGAAAAACTGTTTTTT
cdr3_aa: CASSLAVGRNEKLFF

v_call: TRBV28
clone_size: NA
j_call: TRBJ1-3
d_call: NA
cdr3_nt: TGTGCCAGCAGTTTACCCCTCTGGTTAAGAGACTCTGGAAACACCATATATTTT
cdr3_aa: CASSLPLWLRDSGNTIYF

v_call: TRBV10-2
clone_size: NA
j_call: TRBJ1-1
d_call: TRBD1
cdr3_nt: TGCGCCAGCAGTGTTTCCGGGACAGACACTGAAGCTTTCTTT
cdr3_aa: CASSVSGTDTEAFF

v_call: TRBV4-2
clone_size: NA
j_call: TRBJ2-7
d_call: NA
cdr3_nt: TGTGCCAGCAGTCTCGGCGGGGGCAACGACGAGCAGTACTTC
cdr3_aa: CASSLGGGNDEQYF

v_call: TRBV2
clone_size: NA
j_call: TRBJ1-4
d_call: NA
cdr3_nt: TGTGCCAGCAGAAACCGGGGAAGGAATGAAAAACTGTTTTTT
cdr3_aa: CASRNRGRNEKLFF

v_call: TRBV6-5
clone_size: few
j_call: TRBJ1-1
d_call: NA
cdr3_nt: TGTGCCAGCAGTTACTCGGGGGAGGGGATGAACACTGAAGCTTTCTTT
cdr3_aa: CASSYSGEGMNTEAFF

v_call: TRBV4-1
clone_size: NA
j_call: TRBJ1-5
d_call: NA
cdr3_nt: TGCGCCAGCAGCCAAGGGCCCCAGGGTAGGCAGCCCCAGCATTTT
cdr3_aa: CASSQGPQGRQPQHF

v_call: TRBV5-1
clone_size: NA
j_call: TRBJ1-1
d_call: NA
cdr3_nt: TGCGCCAGCAGCTTGGAAAACTTGGGGAGGGCCGGGGTCGGGACTGAAGCTTTCTTT
cdr3_aa: CASSLENLGRAGVGTEAFF